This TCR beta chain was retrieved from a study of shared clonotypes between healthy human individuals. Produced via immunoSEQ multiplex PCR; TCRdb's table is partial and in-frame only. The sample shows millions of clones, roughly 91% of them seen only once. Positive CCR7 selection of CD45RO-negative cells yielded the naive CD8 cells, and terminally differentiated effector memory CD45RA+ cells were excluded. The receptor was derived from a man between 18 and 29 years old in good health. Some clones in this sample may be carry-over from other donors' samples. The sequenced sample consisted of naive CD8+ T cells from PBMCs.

CDR3 amino acids: CASSVSWPSGATGELFF. In DNA form, the CDR3 reads TGTGCCAGCAGCGTATCGTGGCCTAGCGGGGCGACCGGGGAGCTGTTTTTT. The rearrangement joins TRBV9 to TRBJ2-2, with TRBD2 matching over 9 bases. In germline, CDR1 is SGDLS, CDR2 YYNGEE. The trim removed 1 base at V and 5 bases at J, leaving 9 bases unmatched. The CDR3 is 17 residues long.